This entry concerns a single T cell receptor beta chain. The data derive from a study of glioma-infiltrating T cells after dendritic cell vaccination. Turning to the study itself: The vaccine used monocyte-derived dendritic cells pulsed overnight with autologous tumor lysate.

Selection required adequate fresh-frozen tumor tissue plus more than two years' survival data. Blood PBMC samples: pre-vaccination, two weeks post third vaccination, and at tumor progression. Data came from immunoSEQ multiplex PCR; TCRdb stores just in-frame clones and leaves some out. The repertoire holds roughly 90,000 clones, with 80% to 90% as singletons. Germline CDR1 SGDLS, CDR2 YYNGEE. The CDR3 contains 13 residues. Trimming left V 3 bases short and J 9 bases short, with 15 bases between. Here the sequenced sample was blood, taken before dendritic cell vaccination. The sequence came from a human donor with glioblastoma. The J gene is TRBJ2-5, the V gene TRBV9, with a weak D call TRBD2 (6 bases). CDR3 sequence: CASSESREAAQYF. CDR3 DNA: TGTGCCAGCAGCGAAAGCAGGGAGGCGGCCCAGTACTTC.